These T cell receptor beta chains were read from a single sample in a study of OX40 agonist ivuxolimab in advanced cancers. The protocol was immunoSEQ multiplex PCR, while the TCRdb copy is restricted to in-frame clones and leaves out a portion. Of tens of thousands of clones listed, 80% to 85% are singletons. Source: CD4+ or CD8+ T cells sorted from blood, taken in a trial of the OX40 agonist ivuxolimab. These TCRs come from an adult with an advanced solid tumor such as melanoma, head and neck, liver or kidney cancer. Both conserved end residues are part of each CDR3. The D gene is left open where the match is weak. Clone size is not always given. Where it is, it says once, few, many or a class for expanded clones.

TRBV29-1	NA	TRBD1	TRBJ2-7	TGCAGCGTTGAAGATCCATATGACAGGGGCGAGCAGTACTTC	CSVEDPYDRGEQYF
TRBV27	NA	TRBD2	TRBJ2-7	TGTGCCAGCAGTTTGGGCCGCGGGGGCGAGCAGTACTTC	CASSLGRGGEQYF
TRBV9	NA	NA	TRBJ1-1	TGTGCCAGCAGCCCCCGACGGACGGAAGGGGCTTTCTTT	CASSPRRTEGAFF
TRBV15	NA	NA	TRBJ2-3	TGTGCCACCAGCAGAGATCGTCAGGGTAGGGATACGCAGTATTTT	CATSRDRQGRDTQYF
TRBV2	NA	NA	TRBJ2-7	TGTGCCAGCAGGGGTAGTATGGACGAGCAGTACTTC	CASRGSMDEQYF
TRBV27	NA	NA	TRBJ2-7	TGTGCCAACAGCCCCATTGGTTTCCACGAGCAGTACTTC	CANSPIGFHEQYF
TRBV6-5	NA	TRBD1	TRBJ2-7	TGTGCCAGCTACGGGACAGCCAGCTCCTACGAGCAGTACTTC	CASYGTASSYEQYF
TRBV25-1	NA	TRBD1	TRBJ2-7	TGTGCCAGCAGTGAACCCTCGGCAGGGGGCCCCTACGAGCAGTACTTC	CASSEPSAGGPYEQYF
TRBV7-6	NA	TRBD1	TRBJ2-7	TGTGCCAGCAGCTGGGGACAGGGGGAGGCCTACGAGCAGTACTTC	CASSWGQGEAYEQYF
TRBV2	few	TRBD2	TRBJ2-3	TGTGCCAGCAGTGAAGCGCAGGCGGGAGGGGGAGATACGCAGTATTTT	CASSEAQAGGGDTQYF
TRBV9	NA	NA	TRBJ1-5	TGTGCCAGCAGCGAGGGGGGAAGGCAGCCCCAGCATTTT	CASSEGGRQPQHF
TRBV27	NA	NA	TRBJ1-1	TGTGCCAGCCATACAGGTCGTGGGGACACTGAGGCTTTCTTT	CASHTGRGDTEAFF
TRBV7-2	NA	TRBD2	TRBJ2-7	TGTGCCAGCAGCTCCGGACTAGCCGCCTCCTACGAGCAGTACTTC	CASSSGLAASYEQYF
TRBV5-1	NA	NA	TRBJ2-2	TGCGCCAGCAGCTGGGGCCGGGACTCCAACACCGGGGAGCTGTTTTTT	CASSWGRDSNTGELFF
TRBV7-6	many	NA	TRBJ2-7	TGTGCCAGCAGCCCTGGACCAAACTACGAGCAGTACTTC	CASSPGPNYEQYF
TRBV19	NA	TRBD1	TRBJ2-7	TGTGCCAGTAGTTCATCCCAGCTTACAGGGGGCTACGAGCAGTACTTC	CASSSSQLTGGYEQYF
TRBV27	NA	NA	TRBJ2-7	TGTGCCAGCAGTGAGGGTTGGCGGTACGAGCAGTACTTC	CASSEGWRYEQYF
TRBV9	NA	NA	TRBJ1-4	TGTGCCAGCAGCGCTCGGGACGCCAGAGGGCTTACTAATGAAAAACTGTTTTTT	CASSARDARGLTNEKLFF
TRBV5-6	NA	TRBD2	TRBJ2-5	TGTGCCAGCAGCGACGACCTAGCGGGAGTAGAGACCCAGTACTTC	CASSDDLAGVETQYF
TRBV19	NA	NA	TRBJ1-3	TGTGCCAACCCACTACCAGGGGCCAGCTCTGGAAACACCATATATTTT	CANPLPGASSGNTIYF
TRBV10-3	once	NA	TRBJ1-1	TGTGCCATCAGTGTAGGCGGGGGTGAAGCTTTCTTT	CAISVGGGEAFF
TRBV7-2	NA	NA	TRBJ2-7	TGTGCCAGCAGCTTAGGTTTAGGCGGGGGCAACGAGCAGTACTTC	CASSLGLGGGNEQYF
TRBV30	NA	TRBD1	TRBJ1-4	TGTGCCTGGAGTGTCGGCAGGGGGGGGGAAAAACTGTTTTTT	CAWSVGRGGEKLFF
TRBV10-2	once	TRBD2	TRBJ2-6	TGCGCCAGCAGTTCTAGCGGGAGGGCTTCTGGGGCCAACGTCCTGACTTTC	CASSSSGRASGANVLTF
TRBV6-5	NA	NA	TRBJ1-1	TGTGCCAGCAGTTACTTAAGGGGGACGGCGAACACTGAAGCTTTCTTT	CASSYLRGTANTEAFF
TRBV7-6	NA	TRBD2	TRBJ2-1	TGTGCCAGCAGCTTAGAAGCGGGAGACAATGAGCAGTTCTTC	CASSLEAGDNEQFF
TRBV27	NA	TRBD1	TRBJ1-1	TGTGCCAGCGCTAACAGGGGAGGGGAAGCTTTCTTT	CASANRGGEAFF
TRBV27	few	NA	TRBJ1-5	TGTGCCAGCAGTTTATACGCCGGGAGTCAGCCCCAGCATTTT	CASSLYAGSQPQHF
TRBV4-1	NA	NA	TRBJ2-2	TGCGCCAGCAGCCAGCATCAGGGGACGAACACCGGGGAGCTGTTTTTT	CASSQHQGTNTGELFF
TRBV6-4	NA	TRBD2	TRBJ2-5	TGTGCCAGCCGACTAGCGGGAGGGCCGGAGGAGACCCAGTACTTC	CASRLAGGPEETQYF
TRBV6-6	many	NA	TRBJ1-1	TGTGCCAGCACCCTTACCGGAGGCATGAACACTGAAGCTTTCTTT	CASTLTGGMNTEAFF
TRBV15	few	NA	TRBJ1-6	TGTGCCACCAGCAGAGCTTTGACACACTATAATTCACCCCTCCACTTT	CATSRALTHYNSPLHF
TRBV4-1	NA	TRBD2	TRBJ2-1	TGCGCCAGCAGCCAAGATGGCGGACTAGCGGGAGAATCCTACAATGAGCAGTTCTTC	CASSQDGGLAGESYNEQFF